This T cell receptor (beta chain) was found in a study of post-analysis software for immune sequencing data. The TCR beta cDNA libraries carried unique molecular identifiers. MiXCR, run by TCRdb on the PCR reads, gives a single entry per CDR3 protein. The sample carries roughly 540,000 distinct CDR3 sequences, around 31% recorded once. This clonotype came up a few times. The antigen is undetermined. Study conclusions and caveats: Five or six TRBV segments, including TRBV5-6, TRBV5-1 and TRBV20-1, were more frequent in patients than controls.

The CDR3 sequence is 13 residues long. Germline V gene lookup returns CDR1 SNHLY and CDR2 FYNNEI. V lost 3 bases, J lost 6 bases, and 10 bases lay in between. This clonotype was sampled from a girl younger than 18 with multiple sclerosis. The V call is TRBV2, the J call TRBJ2-3; D call uncertain. Specimen: blood. In DNA, the CDR3 is TGTGCCAGCAGTGAGTTGGGGATTGATACGCAGTATTTT. It specifies CASSELGIDTQYF.